Listed below are T cell receptor beta chains from one sample, sequenced in a study of shared clonotypes between healthy human individuals. Using immunoSEQ multiplex PCR, the repertoire was profiled, and TCRdb retains in-frame clones only, with some absent. The sample includes about 360,000 clones, 70% to 75% of them seen just once. Specimen: memory CD4+ T cells sorted from blood. These receptors all come from a man aged 30 to 45 in good health. The conserved cysteine and the conserved F or W are not part of the CDR3 here.

11	TRBV7-8	TRBJ2-4	ASSFGGSYIQY
12	TRBV11-2	TRBJ1-1	ASSLVRGATEAF
13	TRBV5-6	TRBJ2-7	ASSLGGTGDYEQY
14	TRBV29-1	TRBJ2-7	SVASPRGQGAYEQY
10	TRBV30	TRBJ1-3	AWASSGNTIY
12	TRBV5-4	TRBJ2-5	ASSLGGLKETQY
13	TRBV5-4	TRBJ2-7	ASSIWGTSLSEQY
10	TRBV30	TRBJ1-1	AWERDGTEAF
12	TRBV7-3	TRBJ2-1	ASSLRSLGNEQF
13	TRBV14	TRBJ1-5	ASSPGGASNQPQH